This entry concerns a single T cell receptor beta chain. The PCR made use of 60 Vbeta and 13 Jbeta primers. Clones were sequenced by immunoSEQ multiplex PCR, and TCRdb holds only the in-frame ones, with some missing. The sample has roughly 140,000 clones, 80% seen once. This entry belongs to a study of cytomegalovirus exposure and HLA in healthy donors. The V gene lost 1 base and the J gene lost 7 bases, with 13 bases spanning the gap. The CDR3 loop spans 14 amino acids. Germline loops: CDR1 LNHNV, CDR2 YYDKDF (reference sequence). The clonotype comes from a middle-aged man in good health and CMV-seronegative. The V call is TRBV15, the J call TRBJ1-1, with D maybe TRBD1 (6 bases). Input material: PBMCs. CDR3 amino acids: CATSRGGGGGEAFF. The CDR3 bases are TGTGCCACCAGCAGAGGAGGGGGGGGAGGTGAAGCTTTCTTT.